The source of this T cell receptor beta chain is a study of T cell repertoires in cytomegalovirus infection. Whole-study findings and limits: Across the ex vivo response, the dominant clonotypes were HLA-C-restricted CMV-specific TCR beta clonotypes.

Via MiXCR, TCRdb re-called the reads, giving one row per CDR3 protein. The table includes around 900,000 distinct CDR3 sequences, around 32% detected once. The CDR3 spans 15 residues. From germline, CDR1 is SGHKS and CDR2 YYEKEE (reference sequence). Trimming removed 0 bases from V and 0 bases from J, with 9 bases in between. Concerning this clonotype: Its antigen is unknown.

The chain couples TRBV5-5 to TRBJ1-2; no reliable D call. This clonotype was sampled from a human donor in good health (CMV status not recorded). Some clones in this sample may be carry-over from other donors' samples. Sample: cultured CD8+ T cells from PBMCs, taken from culture after CMV antigen stimulation. The CDR3: CASSLGENTNYGYTF. The CDR3 DNA reads TGTGCCAGCAGCTTGGGGGAGAACACTAACTATGGCTACACCTTC.